This entry lists 4 T cell receptor beta chains sequenced from one sample in a study of ipilimumab plus nivolumab after autologous stem cell transplantation. Sequencing was performed with immunoSEQ multiplex PCR; in TCRdb, only in-frame clones are kept and a portion is missing. The sample shows around 17,000 clones, roughly 70% of them seen only once. Sample: PBMCs, taken in a trial of ipilimumab plus nivolumab as post-transplant consolidation. The receptors come from a male donor with diffuse large B-cell lymphoma.

The chain combines TRBV29-1 with TRBJ2-3, with 8 bases lining up with TRBD1. Germline V CDR1 and CDR2: SQVTM, ANQGSEA. CDR3 length equals 13 residues. The ends lost 5 bases at V and 1 base at J; junction bases unmatched: 2. CDR3 nucleotides: TGCAGCGTTAAGACAGGGGGCACAGATACGCAGTATTTT. This codes for CSVKTGGTDTQYF.

The chain combines TRBV11-3 with TRBJ2-7, with D unclear. The CDR3 covers 17 residues. V was shortened by 1 base and J by 7 bases, with 23 bases between the two germline ends. Per the germline V gene, CDR1 is SGHNT and CDR2 is YENEEA. CDR3 region: CASSLGASHPTWGEQYF. The CDR3 coding sequence is TGTGCCAGCAGCTTAGGGGCCAGCCACCCGACGTGGGGTGAGCAGTACTTC.

The V gene is TRBV30, the J gene TRBJ1-2; 8 nucleotides agree with TRBD1. This CDR3 is built from 12 residues. Per the germline V gene, CDR1 is GTSNPN and CDR2 is SVGIG (reference sequence). V was pared by 6 bases and J by 4 bases, with 4 bases of the junction left unmatched. The CDR3 bases are TGTGCCTGCGGACAGGGAAGCTATGGCTACACCTTC. This gives the protein CACGQGSYGYTF.

This sequence joins TRBV7-2 and TRBJ1-3; D ambiguous. CDR1 is SGHTA and CDR2 is FQGNSA in the germline V gene. This CDR3 region has 16 residues. The V end lost 5 bases, the J end lost 0 bases, and 14 bases lay between the germline ends. The CDR3 spells CASSDTYIVSGNTIYF. The CDR3 DNA follows: TGTGCCAGCAGCGATACGTATATAGTCTCTGGAAACACCATATATTTT.